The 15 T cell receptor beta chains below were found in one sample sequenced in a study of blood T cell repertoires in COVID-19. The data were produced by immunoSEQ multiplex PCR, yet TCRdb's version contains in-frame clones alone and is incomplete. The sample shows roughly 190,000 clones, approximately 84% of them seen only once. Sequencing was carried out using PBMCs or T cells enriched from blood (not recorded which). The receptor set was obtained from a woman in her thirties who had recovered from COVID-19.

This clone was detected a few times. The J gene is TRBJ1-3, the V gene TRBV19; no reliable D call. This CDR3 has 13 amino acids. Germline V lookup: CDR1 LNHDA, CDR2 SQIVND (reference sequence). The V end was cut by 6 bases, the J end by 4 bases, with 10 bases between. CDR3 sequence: CASRDLSGNTIYF. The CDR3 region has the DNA TGTGCCAGTAGGGACTTAAGCGGAAACACCATATATTTT.

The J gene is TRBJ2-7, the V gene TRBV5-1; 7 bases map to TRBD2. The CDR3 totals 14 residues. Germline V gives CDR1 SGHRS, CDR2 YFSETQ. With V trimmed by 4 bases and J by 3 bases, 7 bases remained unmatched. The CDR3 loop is CASSALGLGYEQYF. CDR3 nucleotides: TGCGCCAGCAGCGCGCTAGGACTAGGCTACGAGCAGTACTTC.

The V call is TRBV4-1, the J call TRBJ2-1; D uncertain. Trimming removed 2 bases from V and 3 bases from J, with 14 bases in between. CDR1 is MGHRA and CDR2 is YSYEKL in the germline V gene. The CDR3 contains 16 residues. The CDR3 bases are TGCGCCAGCAGCCAACTAGATCTCCTGAGCTACAATGAGCAGTTCTTC. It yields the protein CASSQLDLLSYNEQFF.

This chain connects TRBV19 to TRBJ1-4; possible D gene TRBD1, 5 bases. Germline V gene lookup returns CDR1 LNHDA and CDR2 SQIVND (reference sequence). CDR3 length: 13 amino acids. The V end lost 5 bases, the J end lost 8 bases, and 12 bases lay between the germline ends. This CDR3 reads CASSAGVGEKLFF. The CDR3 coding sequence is TGTGCCAGTAGTGCGGGGGTCGGGGAAAAACTGTTTTTT. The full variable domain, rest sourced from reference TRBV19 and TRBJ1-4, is DGGITQSPKYLFRKEGQNVTLSCEQNLNHDAMYWYRQDPGQGLRLIYYSQIVNDFQKGDIAEGYSVSREKKESFPLTVTSAQKNPTAFYLCASSAGVGEKLFFGSGTQLSVL.

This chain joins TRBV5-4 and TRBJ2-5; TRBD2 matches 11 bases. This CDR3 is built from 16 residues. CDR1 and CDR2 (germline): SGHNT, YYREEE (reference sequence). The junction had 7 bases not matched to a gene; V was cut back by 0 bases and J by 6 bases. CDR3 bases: TGTGCCAGCAGCTTGGCCGAACTAGCGGGAGTTCAGACCCAGTACTTC. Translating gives CASSLAELAGVQTQYF.

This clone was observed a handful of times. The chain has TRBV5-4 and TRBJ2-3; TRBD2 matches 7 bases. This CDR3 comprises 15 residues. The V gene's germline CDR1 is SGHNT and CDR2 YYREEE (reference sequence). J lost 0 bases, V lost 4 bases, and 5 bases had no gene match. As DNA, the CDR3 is TGTGCCAGCAGCGACGCTAGCGGAAGCACAGATACGCAGTATTTT. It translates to CASSDASGSTDTQYF.

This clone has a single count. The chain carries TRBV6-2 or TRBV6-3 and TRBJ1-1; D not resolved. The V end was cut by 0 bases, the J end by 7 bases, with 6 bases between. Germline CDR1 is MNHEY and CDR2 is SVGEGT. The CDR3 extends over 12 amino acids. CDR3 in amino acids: CASSYSRSEAFF. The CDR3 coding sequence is TGTGCCAGCAGTTACTCTCGCAGTGAAGCTTTCTTT.

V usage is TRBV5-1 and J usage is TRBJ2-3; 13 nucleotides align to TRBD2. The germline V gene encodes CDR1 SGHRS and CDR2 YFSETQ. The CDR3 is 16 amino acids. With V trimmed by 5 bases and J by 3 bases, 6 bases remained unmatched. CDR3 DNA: TGCGCCAGCAGTACCGGACTAGCGGGGGTAACAGATACGCAGTATTTT. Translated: CASSTGLAGVTDTQYF.

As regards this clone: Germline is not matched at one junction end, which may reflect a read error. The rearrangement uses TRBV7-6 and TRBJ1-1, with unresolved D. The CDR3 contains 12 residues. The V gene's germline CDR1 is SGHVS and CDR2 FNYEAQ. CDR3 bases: TGTGCCAGCAGCTTTGGAAACAGTGAAGCTTTCTTT. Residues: CASSFGNSEAFF. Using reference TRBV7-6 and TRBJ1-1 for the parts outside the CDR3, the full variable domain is GAGVSQSPRYKVTKRGQDVALRCDPISGHVSLYWYRQALGQGPEFLTYFNYEAQQDKSGLPNDRFSAERPEGSISTLTIQRTEQRDSAMYRCASSFGNSEAFFGQGTRLTVV.

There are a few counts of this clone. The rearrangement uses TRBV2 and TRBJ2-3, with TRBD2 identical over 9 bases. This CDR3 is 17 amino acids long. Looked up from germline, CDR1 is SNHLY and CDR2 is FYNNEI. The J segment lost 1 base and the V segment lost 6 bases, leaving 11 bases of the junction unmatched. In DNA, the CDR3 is TGTGCCAGCAGCGCAATTGGACAGCGGGGGGGCACAGATACGCAGTATTTT. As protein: CASSAIGQRGGTDTQYF.

CDR3 amino acids: CASQVGGQETQYF. CDR3 in DNA: TGTGCCAGCCAAGTAGGGGGACAAGAGACCCAGTACTTC. The chain employs TRBV6-5 and TRBJ2-5, with D perhaps matching TRBD1 (6 bases). Germline V gives CDR1 MNHEY, CDR2 SVGAGI. The CDR3 contains 13 residues. V was shortened by 8 bases and J by 2 bases, with 12 bases between the two germline ends.

The CDR3 loop is CASSFDRGPDTQYF. In DNA form, the CDR3 reads TGTGCCAGCAGCTTCGACAGGGGGCCAGATACGCAGTATTTT. The chain links TRBV5-4 to TRBJ2-3, with TRBD1 identical over 10 bases. This CDR3 region has 14 residues. Germline assignment: CDR1 SGHNT and CDR2 YYREEE (reference sequence). V was clipped by 2 bases and J by 4 bases; unmatched bases: 1.

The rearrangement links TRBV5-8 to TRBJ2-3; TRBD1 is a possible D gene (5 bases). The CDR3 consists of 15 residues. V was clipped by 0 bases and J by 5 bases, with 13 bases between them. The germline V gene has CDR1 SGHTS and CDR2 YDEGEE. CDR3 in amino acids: CASSLGGRARDTQYF. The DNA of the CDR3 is TGTGCCAGCAGCTTGGGGGGCAGGGCGAGAGATACGCAGTATTTT.

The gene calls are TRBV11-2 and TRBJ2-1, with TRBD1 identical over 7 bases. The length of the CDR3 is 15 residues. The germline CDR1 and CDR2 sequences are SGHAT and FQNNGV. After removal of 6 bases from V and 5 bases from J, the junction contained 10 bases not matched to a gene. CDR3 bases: TGTGCCAGCAGATCAGTCGGGACAGCCGACAATGAGCAGTTCTTC. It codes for CASRSVGTADNEQFF.

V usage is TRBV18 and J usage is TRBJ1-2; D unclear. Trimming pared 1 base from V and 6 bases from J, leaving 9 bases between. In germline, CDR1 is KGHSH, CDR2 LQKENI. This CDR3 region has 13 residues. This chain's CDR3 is CASSPRSGHGYTF. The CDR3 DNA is TGTGCCAGCTCACCACGTTCAGGTCATGGCTACACCTTC. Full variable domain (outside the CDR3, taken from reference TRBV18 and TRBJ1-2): NAGVMQNPRHLVRRRGQEARLRCSPMKGHSHVYWYRQLPEEGLKFMVYLQKENIIDESGMPKERFSAEFPKEGPSILRIQQVVRGDSAAYFCASSPRSGHGYTFGSGTRLTVV.